These 4 T cell receptor beta chains were all obtained from the same sample, sequenced in a study of T cell responses to AZD1222 COVID-19 vaccine. Using immunoSEQ multiplex PCR, the repertoire was profiled, and TCRdb retains in-frame clones only, with some absent. The table has some 190,000 clones, about 90% seen once; the top ten hold more than 1.5%. Sequences were derived from peripheral blood, sampled 28 days after the second AZD1222 dose. The receptors derive from an adult who received the AZD1222 COVID-19 vaccine.

The chain employs TRBV7-9 and TRBJ1-2, with 7 bases identical to TRBD1. The CDR3 is 13 amino acids. The germline V gene has CDR1 SEHNR and CDR2 FQNEAQ (reference sequence). Trimming at V came to 6 bases and at J to 2 bases, leaving 3 bases not matched to a gene. The CDR3 loop reads CASRTTGNYGYTF. The CDR3 nucleotides are TGTGCCAGCAGGACGACAGGGAACTATGGCTACACCTTC.

This sequence joins TRBV7-2 and TRBJ1-5, with D possibly TRBD1 on 6 matching bases. V dropped 5 bases and J dropped 0 bases, with 11 bases sitting between them. The CDR3 has 15 residues. Germline V gives CDR1 SGHTA, CDR2 FQGNSA. CDR3 sequence reads: CASSGGQNSNQPQHF. In nucleotides, the CDR3 is TGTGCCAGCAGCGGCGGACAGAATAGCAATCAGCCCCAGCATTTT.

This chain links TRBV11-2 with TRBJ1-1, with no clear D. Germline assignment: CDR1 SGHAT and CDR2 FQNNGV. This CDR3 spans 14 amino acids. The V end lost 0 bases, the J end lost 0 bases, and 5 bases lay between the germline ends. The CDR3 region is CASSLERVNTEAFF. The CDR3 coding sequence is TGTGCCAGCAGCTTAGAGCGGGTGAACACTGAAGCTTTCTTT.

This chain uses TRBV18 with TRBJ2-6, with unresolved D. V lost 4 bases, J lost 2 bases, and 6 bases lay in between. Germline V gives CDR1 KGHSH, CDR2 LQKENI. This CDR3 is built from 14 residues. The CDR3 sequence: CASSRVAGANVLTF. In DNA form, the CDR3 reads TGTGCCAGCTCACGAGTCGCTGGGGCCAACGTCCTGACTTTC.